The 22 T cell receptor beta chains given below trace back to one sample, sequenced in a study of blood T cells in healthy people across ages. It was with a sample-barcoded 5' primer and a J-beta primer mix that a second PCR of roughly 7 to 11 cycles was run. TCRdb redid the calling of the 5' RACE reads with MiXCR, one entry per CDR3 protein. The sample lists hundreds of thousands of distinct CDR3 sequences; around 26% were seen once. Input material: blood. The source is a woman of 80 years or more in good health.

This clonotype was seen a handful of times. The chain has TRBV15 and TRBJ2-5; D is ambiguous. Trimming shortened V by 0 bases and J by 11 bases, and 16 bases separated the two germline ends. The germline V gene encodes CDR1 LNHNV and CDR2 YYDKDF (reference sequence). The CDR3 loop spans 14 amino acids. The CDR3 DNA sequence: TGTGCCACCAGCAGAGACCGTCAGCAACTGGAGCAGTACTTC. This gives the protein CATSRDRQQLEQYF.

Concerning this clonotype itself: This may arise from a read error, as a much more abundant clone is one base away. This chain links TRBV4-3 with TRBJ2-1, with TRBD2 identical over 9 bases. The trim removed 0 bases at V and 6 bases at J, leaving 12 bases unmatched. This CDR3 is built from 18 residues. The V gene's germline CDR1 is LGHNA and CDR2 YSLEER. The CDR3 is CASSQDSPGAGGRNEQFF. The CDR3 DNA reads TGCGCCAGCAGCCAAGATTCCCCCGGGGCGGGGGGGCGCAATGAGCAGTTCTTC.

This clonotype turned up a few times. This chain uses TRBV5-6 with TRBJ2-1; the D is unclear. The CDR3 sequence is 15 residues long. Germline values: CDR1 SGHDT, CDR2 YYEEEE. V was pared by 3 bases and J by 0 bases, with 10 bases between. The DNA of the CDR3 is TGTGCCAGCAGCTATTACGGGCCCTCCTACAATGAGCAGTTCTTC. Residues: CASSYYGPSYNEQFF.

This clonotype was seen a few times. The rearrangement uses TRBV21-1 and TRBJ1-1; no DNA check was done on the table's D call, TRBD1. TRBV21-1 counts as a pseudogene. CDR3 length equals 13 residues. The CDR3 loop is CASDNQGYHEAFF. The CDR3 region has the DNA TGTGCCAGCGATAATCAGGGCTACCACGAAGCTTTCTTT.

This clonotype was recorded a few times. A read error is possible here, since a much larger clone lies one base away. V and J are TRBV7-9 and TRBJ2-7, with a tentative D call TRBD2 (7 bases). The CDR3 has 14 amino acids. V lost 5 bases, J lost 7 bases, and 18 bases lay in between. The germline V gene encodes CDR1 SEHNR and CDR2 FQNEAQ (reference sequence). CDR3 bases: TGTGCCAGCAGCGCCAAGGGGGAGGGCAATGAGCAGTACTTC. This encodes CASSAKGEGNEQYF.

This clonotype was seen ten or more times. This chain links TRBV20-1 with TRBJ1-2; 11 bases are shared with TRBD1. This CDR3 has 14 amino acids. The junction had 7 bases not matched to a gene; V was cut back by 2 bases and J by 8 bases. Germline V gene sequence: CDR1 DFQATT, CDR2 SNEGSKA (reference sequence). CDR3 nucleotides: TGCAGTGCTAGAAGGACAGGGGGCAGAAGGGGCTACACCTTC. Translated: CSARRTGGRRGYTF.

This clonotype was recorded at least ten times. The gene calls are TRBV12-3 or TRBV12-4 and TRBJ2-5; 8 positions agree with TRBD1. The CDR3 spans 17 residues. V shed 5 bases and J 3 bases; nucleotides not matched to a gene: 14. The CDR3 coding sequence is TGTGCCAGCAGTCGAAAGGCAGGGGGCCTTACCGAAGAGACCCAGTACTTC. Translation gives CASSRKAGGLTEETQYF.

J is TRBJ2-3 and V is TRBV7-2, with 9 bases lining up with TRBD2. The CDR3 spans 15 residues. The V gene's germline CDR1 is SGHTA and CDR2 FQGNSA. With V trimmed by 1 base and J by 4 bases, 3 bases remained unmatched. CDR3 sequence (DNA): TGTGCCAGCAGCTTAGACGTAGCGGGAGCAGATACGCAGTATTTT. Amino acid sequence: CASSLDVAGADTQYF.

This clonotype was counted a few times. A much larger clone is a single base away; this may be a read error. The chain recombines TRBV25-1 with TRBJ2-3; TRBD1 agrees at 7 bases. Germline CDR1 and CDR2: MGHDK and SYGVNS. The V segment lost 6 bases and the J segment 5 bases; nucleotides outside the gene matches: 5. There are 13 residues in the CDR3. The CDR3: CASSPGGRDTQYF. The DNA of the CDR3 is TGTGCCAGCAGCCCAGGGGGAAGAGATACGCAGTATTTT.

This chain uses TRBV6-1 with TRBJ2-3; 12 bases fit TRBD2. The CDR3 runs to 19 residues. The germline V gene encodes CDR1 MNHNS and CDR2 SASEGT. Trimming removed 4 bases from V and 4 bases from J; junction bases left unmatched: 15. CDR3 region: CASSARLAGVANRADTQYF. The CDR3 nucleotides read TGTGCCAGCAGTGCCCGACTAGCGGGGGTGGCCAATAGGGCAGATACGCAGTATTTT.

This clonotype was detected ten times or more. This chain connects TRBV3-1 to TRBJ2-6; the D is unclear. CDR1 and CDR2 (germline): LGHDT, YNNKEL (reference sequence). This CDR3 region has 16 residues. V dropped 1 base and J dropped 1 base, with 8 bases sitting between them. The CDR3 sequence: CASSQGANSGANVLTF. The CDR3 nucleotides read TGTGCCAGCAGCCAAGGGGCGAATTCTGGGGCCAACGTCCTGACTTTC.

This clonotype was found many times. V usage is TRBV7-9 and J usage is TRBJ1-6; 7 positions match TRBD1. The trim removed 5 bases at V and 3 bases at J, leaving 7 bases unmatched. The CDR3 length is 16 residues. The germline gives CDR1 SEHNR, CDR2 FQNEAQ (reference sequence). As DNA, the CDR3 is TGTGCCAGCAGCGCCTTACAGGGGTACTATAATTCACCCCTCCACTTT. This codes for CASSALQGYYNSPLHF.

This clonotype was counted between two and nine times. This rearrangement joins TRBV3-1 to TRBJ1-2, with a possible D match to TRBD1 (5 bases). Trimming removed 4 bases at V and 4 bases at J, with 22 bases between. CDR3 length: 17 amino acids. CDR1 and CDR2 from the germline V gene are LGHDT and YNNKEL (reference sequence). The CDR3 DNA reads as TGTGCCAGCAGCCCCCCAGGGCCAGGGAAGAGTTCCTATGGCTACACCTTC. Its protein product is CASSPPGPGKSSYGYTF.

This clonotype has just a few counts. The chain recombines TRBV9 with TRBJ1-2, with D unresolved. Trimming shortened V by 1 base and J by 3 bases, and 10 bases separated the two germline ends. There are 14 residues in the CDR3. The germline V gene has CDR1 SGDLS and CDR2 YYNGEE. This CDR3 is CASSVSSVDYGYTF. CDR3 bases: TGTGCCAGCAGCGTATCATCAGTAGACTATGGCTACACCTTC.

This chain joins TRBV6-2 or TRBV6-3 and TRBJ2-7; tentative D call: TRBD1 (6 bases). CDR1 is MNHEY, CDR2 SVGEGT, per germline. Trimming left V 7 bases short and J 7 bases short, with 23 bases between. There are 15 residues in the CDR3. CDR3 DNA sequence: TGTGCCAGCAAACGAGGGGACACAGCCACGAAGGAGCAGTACTTC. Its protein product is CASKRGDTATKEQYF.

This clonotype was seen only a few times. This chain joins TRBV20-1 and TRBJ2-1; D possibly corresponds to TRBD1 (6 bases). This CDR3 contains 14 residues. Germline V gives CDR1 DFQATT, CDR2 SNEGSKA (reference sequence). V gave up 6 bases and J gave up 4 bases, with 16 bases separating them. Here the CDR3 reads CSASKGVIYNEQFF. The CDR3 DNA reads TGCAGTGCGAGCAAGGGGGTGATTTACAATGAGCAGTTCTTC.

This clonotype was detected ten times or more. This chain joins TRBV12-3 or TRBV12-4 and TRBJ1-6, with 9 bases matching TRBD1. After removal of 4 bases from V and 8 bases from J, the junction contained 3 bases not matched to a gene. The CDR3 is made up of 14 amino acids. CDR3 bases: TGTGCCAGCAGTTCCCGGGACAGGGATTCACCCCTCCACTTT. Protein product: CASSSRDRDSPLHF.

The table lists this clonotype with a few counts. A much larger clone sits a single nucleotide away, making a read error possible. CDR3 protein: CASRLAVSGANVRTF. The CDR3 coding sequence is TGTGCCAGCAGATTAGCCGTCTCTGGGGCCAACGTCCGGACTTTC. V usage is TRBV7-2 and J usage is TRBJ2-6; TRBD1 is a possible D gene (5 bases). This CDR3 is 15 amino acids long. Germline CDR1 is SGHTA and CDR2 is FQGNSA.

The chain couples TRBV7-2 to TRBJ2-5; 9 nucleotides match TRBD2. After removal of 1 base from V and 2 bases from J, the junction contained 11 bases not matched to a gene. CDR1 is SGHTA and CDR2 is FQGNSA in the germline V gene. The CDR3 spans 18 residues. The CDR3 region is CASSLGLAGVSGQETQYF. CDR3 nucleotides: TGTGCCAGCAGCTTAGGCTTAGCGGGGGTCTCAGGACAAGAGACCCAGTACTTC.

With respect to this clonotype: This may come from a read error, since a much larger clone is one base off. The J gene is TRBJ2-5, the V gene TRBV18, with 8 nucleotides matching TRBD1. In germline, CDR1 is KGHSH, CDR2 LQKENI. This CDR3 contains 14 residues. The CDR3 bases are TGTGTCAGCTCACCCGGACAGGGTCTGAAGACCCAGTACTTC. It is translated as CVSSPGQGLKTQYF. Using reference TRBV18 and TRBJ2-5 for the parts outside the CDR3, the full variable domain is NAGVMQNPRHLVRRRGQEARLRCSPMKGHSHVYWYRQLPEEGLKFMVYLQKENIIDESGMPKERFSAEFPKEGPSILRIQQVVRGDSAAYFCVSSPGQGLKTQYFGPGTRLLVL.

There are a few counts of this clonotype. The chain joins TRBV30 to TRBJ1-5, with no clear D. This CDR3 has 15 amino acids. The germline V gene has CDR1 GTSNPN and CDR2 SVGIG (reference sequence). V shed 3 bases and J shed 1 base, with 13 bases lying between them. CDR3 protein: CAWSKGGISNQPQHF. The CDR3 DNA follows: TGTGCCTGGAGCAAGGGCGGGATCAGCAATCAGCCCCAGCATTTT. Full variable domain (outside the CDR3, taken from reference TRBV30 and TRBJ1-5): SQTIHQWPATLVQPVGSPLSLECTVEGTSNPNLYWYRQAAGRGLQLLFYSVGIGQISSEVPQNLSASRPQDRQFILSSKKLLLSDSGFYLCAWSKGGISNQPQHFGDGTRLSIL.

The sample holds many counts of this clonotype. The chain has TRBV11-2 and TRBJ2-7; 8 bases align to TRBD1. J lost 4 bases, V lost 4 bases, and 3 bases had no gene match. Germline CDR1 reads SGHAT; CDR2 reads FQNNGV. The CDR3 totals 13 residues. The CDR3 DNA follows: TGTGCCAGCAGCTGGACAGGGAGGTACGAGCAGTACTTC. It is translated as CASSWTGRYEQYF.